Listed below are T cell receptor beta chains from one sample, sequenced in a study of blood T cell repertoires in COVID-19. The protocol was immunoSEQ multiplex PCR, while the TCRdb copy is restricted to in-frame clones and leaves out a portion. Of about 410,000 clones detected, 90% appear once; the ten largest clones hold 0.6%. What was sequenced was PBMCs or T cells enriched from blood (not recorded which). These receptors all come from a man aged 18 to 29 who had recovered from COVID-19. CDR3s include the opening cysteine and the closing phenylalanine or tryptophan. Each record gives: CDR3 length, clone size, V gene, J gene, D gene, CDR3 DNA, CDR3 protein. D genes are given only for firm matches. Size tells how often a clone was seen (once, few, many) or the class of an expanded clone, and some rows leave it out.

14,NA,TRBV28,TRBJ2-2,TRBD2,TGTGCCAGCAGCCTAGCGGGTTTCACCGGGGAGCTGTTTTTT,CASSLAGFTGELFF
15,NA,TRBV28,TRBJ2-5,TRBD2,TGTGCCAGCAGTTTGGGACTAGCGGGAGGTGAGACCCAGTACTTC,CASSLGLAGGETQYF
14,NA,TRBV7-9,TRBJ2-5,NA,TGTGCCAGCAGCCAAACCGGGAAGAGGGAGACCCAGTACTTC,CASSQTGKRETQYF
13,NA,TRBV25-1,TRBJ2-2,NA,TGTGCCAGCAGTGATTTAAAAACCGGGGAGCTGTTTTTT,CASSDLKTGELFF
16,NA,TRBV6-1,TRBJ1-5,TRBD1,TGTGCCAGCAGTGAAACAGGGGTTAGAAGCAATCAGCCCCAGCATTTT,CASSETGVRSNQPQHF
14,NA,TRBV2,TRBJ1-6,TRBD1,TGTGCCAGCAGAGGACAGGGGTCTTGGTCACCCCTCCACTTT,CASRGQGSWSPLHF
12,NA,TRBV29-1,TRBJ1-1,TRBD1,TGCAGCGTTACAGGGGTCGGCACTGAAGCTTTCTTT,CSVTGVGTEAFF
16,NA,TRBV19,TRBJ2-2,TRBD1,TGTGCCAGTAGCACCCCTCGCCGACAGGGATCCGGGGAGCTGTTTTTT,CASSTPRRQGSGELFF
17,NA,TRBV28,TRBJ2-7,TRBD2,TGTGCCAGCAGTTTCGGACTAGCGAGAACCAGCTCCTACGAGCAGTACTTC,CASSFGLARTSSYEQYF
15,NA,TRBV6-1,TRBJ2-7,TRBD1,TGTGCCAGCAGTGAAAAAAGGGGGACAGACTACGAGCAGTACTTC,CASSEKRGTDYEQYF
12,NA,TRBV2,TRBJ2-5,NA,TGTGCCAGCAGGATCAGGGGAGAGACCCAGTACTTC,CASRIRGETQYF
14,NA,TRBV28,TRBJ1-3,NA,TGTGCCAGCAGTTCACCGGGCTCTGGAAACACCATATATTTT,CASSSPGSGNTIYF
14,few,TRBV6-5,TRBJ1-6,TRBD1,TGTGCCAGCAGTACCAGGGGGAATAATTCACCCCTCCACTTT,CASSTRGNNSPLHF
14,NA,TRBV7-4,TRBJ1-5,NA,TGTGCCAGCTCGACAGATCCGAGCAATCAGCCCCAGCATTTT,CASSTDPSNQPQHF
15,NA,TRBV2,TRBJ2-5,TRBD2,TGTGCCAGCAGTAAAGCGGGAGGGATTCAAGAGACCCAGTACTTC,CASSKAGGIQETQYF
15,NA,TRBV5-4,TRBJ2-1,TRBD1,TGTGCCAGCAGCTTGGACAGGGGAACCTACAATGAGCAGTTCTTC,CASSLDRGTYNEQFF
15,once,TRBV9,TRBJ1-1,TRBD1,TGTGCCAGCAGCCCACGGACAGGGGCGAACACTGAAGCTTTCTTT,CASSPRTGANTEAFF
14,NA,TRBV3-1/TRBV3-2,TRBJ1-2,NA,TGTGCCAGCAGCCAAGACGACAGAGACCATGGCTACACCTTC,CASSQDDRDHGYTF
15,NA,TRBV4-1,TRBJ2-7,NA,TGCGCCAGCAGCCAAGAACCCCAGCGGAGCTACGAGCAGTACTTC,CASSQEPQRSYEQYF
13,NA,TRBV6-1,TRBJ1-5,NA,TGTGCCAGCAGTGAAAGTAGATTCCAGCCCCAGCATTTT,CASSESRFQPQHF
15,NA,TRBV4-1,TRBJ1-4,TRBD1,TGCGCCAGCAGCCACCTTACAGGGGTCAATGAAAAACTGTTTTTT,CASSHLTGVNEKLFF
13,few,TRBV6-5,TRBJ1-4,NA,TGTGCCAGTCGACCAGGGGATCAGGAAAAACTGTTTTTT,CASRPGDQEKLFF
15,once,TRBV6-5,TRBJ1-2,NA,TGTGCCAGCAGTCCCCGGACAGAAAGTTACTATGGCTACACCTTC,CASSPRTESYYGYTF
15,NA,TRBV5-6,TRBJ2-5,NA,TGTGCCAGCAGTCGTCGGCTAGGAGGGGTGGAGACCCAGTACTTC,CASSRRLGGVETQYF
15,NA,TRBV18,TRBJ2-7,TRBD1,TGTGCCAGCTCACCATTGACAGGGAGTTCCTACGAGCAGTACTTC,CASSPLTGSSYEQYF
13,NA,TRBV25-1,TRBJ2-7,NA,TGTGCCAGCAGGGGGACTGCCTCCTACGAGCAGTACTTC,CASRGTASYEQYF
13,few,TRBV12-3/TRBV12-4,TRBJ1-5,TRBD1,TGTGCCAGCAGCAGGGGGTGGAATCAGCCCCAGCATTTT,CASSRGWNQPQHF
16,NA,TRBV5-6,TRBJ1-3,NA,TGTGCCAGCAGCTCGCCCTACCGGACAGCAGGAAACACCATATATTTT,CASSSPYRTAGNTIYF
15,once,TRBV3-1/TRBV3-2,TRBJ2-7,TRBD2,TGTGCCAGCAGCCCCGGGACTAGCGGTGGATGGGAGCAGTACTTC,CASSPGTSGGWEQYF
15,NA,TRBV4-1,TRBJ1-1,NA,TGCGCCAGCAGCCAAGCCCGCGGGGGGAACACTGAAGCTTTCTTT,CASSQARGGNTEAFF
13,NA,TRBV18,TRBJ1-5,NA,TGTGCCAGCTCACCTAGTCTTTATCAGCCCCAGCATTTT,CASSPSLYQPQHF
14,NA,TRBV5-6,TRBJ1-5,NA,TGTGCCAGCAGCTTTAACAGGGAAGGCCAGCCCCAGCATTTT,CASSFNREGQPQHF
15,NA,TRBV27,TRBJ2-5,TRBD2,TGTGCCAGCAGTCCGGGGACTAGCGGGGGTTCGACCCAGTACTTC,CASSPGTSGGSTQYF
15,NA,TRBV7-8,TRBJ2-5,TRBD1,TGTGCCAGCAGCTTATACCCCAGGGGGCAAGAGACCCAGTACTTC,CASSLYPRGQETQYF
16,once,TRBV5-8,TRBJ1-5,TRBD1,TGTGCCAGCAGCTTGGTCTCGGGACAGGGGACTCAGCCCCAGCATTTT,CASSLVSGQGTQPQHF
15,NA,TRBV2,TRBJ2-2,TRBD2,TGTGCCAGCTCAACGTCTAGCGGGAGTACCGGGGAGCTGTTTTTT,CASSTSSGSTGELFF
12,NA,TRBV28,TRBJ2-7,NA,TGTGCCAGCAGTGTTAGCTCCTACGAGCAGTACTTC,CASSVSSYEQYF
15,once,TRBV24-1,TRBJ2-1,NA,TGTGCCACCAGTGATTTGCGGGGGACCTACAATGAGCAGTTCTTC,CATSDLRGTYNEQFF
14,NA,TRBV3-1/TRBV3-2,TRBJ2-1,NA,TGTGCCAGCAGCCAAGATAAAGTAGTATATGAGCAGTTCTTC,CASSQDKVVYEQFF
15,NA,TRBV28,TRBJ2-7,TRBD2,TGTGCCAGCATGGGAGGGACTAGGAATTTGGGCGAGCAGTACTTC,CASMGGTRNLGEQYF
14,NA,TRBV2,TRBJ1-1,TRBD1,TGTGCCAGCAGTCCAGGGGGCTCTGTCACTGAAGCTTTCTTT,CASSPGGSVTEAFF
13,NA,TRBV29-1,TRBJ2-3,TRBD2,TGCAGCGTCGGACTAGCGACGGCAGATACGCAGTATTTT,CSVGLATADTQYF
15,NA,TRBV9,TRBJ1-5,NA,TGTGCCAGCAGCGTAGATTCAGGGACAAATCAGCCCCAGCATTTT,CASSVDSGTNQPQHF